This T cell receptor beta chain was found in a study of blood T cell repertoires in COVID-19. In the authors' methods: Counts of nucleated cells, estimated from reference gene primer amplification, were obtained. Repertoires were generated with immunoSEQ multiplex PCR, while TCRdb's copy carries only in-frame clones and drops some. Clonal size and the V and J genes are those of that table, whereas D and trimming came from the DNA. There are 120,000 to 150,000 clones in the sample; approximately 89% occur only once, and 1.5% to 2% lies in the top ten. The germline CDR1 and CDR2 sequences are MNHEY and SVGAGI. Trimming stripped 3 bases from V and 3 bases from J, with 9 bases between. CDR3 length: 13 residues.

V and J are TRBV6-5 and TRBJ2-7; no clear D gene. What was sequenced was peripheral blood. This receptor was identified in a human donor in a cohort sampled during active COVID-19. DNA of the CDR3: TGTGCCAGCAGTTATGGGCGAAACTACGAGCAGTACTTC. Protein product: CASSYGRNYEQYF.